The clone carrying this TCR beta chain was observed at least ten times. Its antigen is undetermined. These data are taken from a study of breast tumors, draining lymph nodes, adjacent tissues. The germline gives CDR1 SSHAT, CDR2 FNYEAQ (reference sequence). Trimming removed 1 base at V and 6 bases at J, with 25 bases between. This CDR3 spans 18 amino acids. Samples came from axillary lymph nodes draining the breast cancer. Each CDR3 protein is one row after TCRdb ran MiXCR on the multiplex PCR reads. The repertoire holds approximately 130,000 distinct CDR3 sequences, with more than 20% as singletons. Notes on the study in general: Luminal-like breast cancer showed significantly greater tumor-nontumor repertoire similarity than basal-like breast cancer did.

Sequencing input: axillary lymph node tissue. J is TRBJ2-7 and V is TRBV7-7; D is unclear. This receptor was taken from a female donor with breast cancer. Some clones in this sample may be carry-over from other donors' samples. CDR3 in DNA: TGTGCCAGCAGCTTAGAAGCTCCCTGGCGCCAACAAGACTCCGAGCAGTACTTC. This encodes CASSLEAPWRQQDSEQYF.